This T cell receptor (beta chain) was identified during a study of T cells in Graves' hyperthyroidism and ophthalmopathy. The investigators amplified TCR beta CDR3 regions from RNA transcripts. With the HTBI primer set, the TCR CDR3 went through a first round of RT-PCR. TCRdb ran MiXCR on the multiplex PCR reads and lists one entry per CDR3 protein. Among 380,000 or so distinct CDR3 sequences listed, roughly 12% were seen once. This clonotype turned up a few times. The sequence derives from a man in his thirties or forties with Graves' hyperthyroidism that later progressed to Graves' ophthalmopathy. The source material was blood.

The CDR3 nucleotides read TGTGCCTGGAATTTGGAGGGCTCCAGTCAGCCCCAGCATTTT. Translation: CAWNLEGSSQPQHF. V gene TRBV30 combines with J gene TRBJ1-5; D is unresolved. Germline loops: CDR1 GTSNPN, CDR2 SVGIG (reference sequence). Trimming shortened V by 4 bases and J by 6 bases, and 16 bases separated the two germline ends. The CDR3 has 14 amino acids.